Below are 9 T cell receptor beta chains sequenced from a single sample in a study of beta chain features in type 1 diabetes. The sequenced template was cDNA made from the entire isolated RNA. Clones were sequenced by immunoSEQ multiplex PCR, and TCRdb holds only the in-frame ones, with some missing. The sample shows about 410,000 clones, approximately 15% of them seen only once. What was sequenced was naive CD4+ T cells from blood. The source of these receptors is a man aged 25 to 45 in good health.

This clone was observed a few times. The genes are TRBV30 and TRBJ2-1; 8 bases fit TRBD2. CDR1 is GTSNPN and CDR2 is SVGIG in the germline V gene (reference sequence). V shed 1 base and J 10 bases; nucleotides not matched to a gene: 6. This CDR3 contains 13 residues. CDR3 amino acids: CAWSEERELEQFF. The DNA of the CDR3 is TGTGCCTGGAGTGAAGAGCGGGAGTTAGAGCAGTTCTTC.

The chain is built from TRBV21-1 and TRBJ2-3. TRBV21-1 is shown as a pseudogene. This CDR3 is 13 amino acids long. This CDR3 reads CASSTRGGDTQYF. CDR3 sequence (DNA): TGTGCCAGCAGCACCCGGGGCGGGGATACGCAGTATTTT.

This sequence joins TRBV7-9 and TRBJ2-4; TRBD1 agrees at 8 bases. Germline V gene lookup returns CDR1 SEHNR and CDR2 FQNEAQ (reference sequence). The CDR3 runs to 15 residues. V dropped 5 bases and J dropped 2; count of bases not matched to a gene: 5. As DNA, the CDR3 is TGTGCCAGCAGCAAAAGGGACAGGCCCAAAAACATTCAGTACTTC. Translating gives CASSKRDRPKNIQYF. Full variable domain (rest looked up from reference TRBV7-9 and TRBJ2-4): DTGVSQNPRHKITKRGQNVTFRCDPISEHNRLYWYRQTLGQGPEFLTYFQNEAQLEKSRLLSDRFSAERPKGSFSTLEIQRTEQGDSAMYLCASSKRDRPKNIQYFGAGTRLSVL.

DNA for the CDR3: TGCGCCAGCAGGCCAGGACAGGGCGGCAAAAACATTCAGTACTTC. As protein: CASRPGQGGKNIQYF. J is TRBJ2-4 and V is TRBV10-2, with TRBD1 matching 8 bases. Germline values: CDR1 WSHSY, CDR2 SAAADI. V gave up 6 bases and J gave up 3 bases; unmatched junction bases: 7. The CDR3 extends over 15 amino acids.

This clone was seen a few times. V gene TRBV7-2 combines with J gene TRBJ2-3; D possibly corresponds to TRBD2 (5 bases). The CDR3 is made up of 14 amino acids. CDR1 is SGHTA, CDR2 FQGNSA, per germline. Trimming left V 5 bases short and J 3 bases short, with 12 bases between. This chain's CDR3 is CASSTEGLTDTQYF. The CDR3 bases are TGTGCCAGCAGCACCGAGGGCCTTACAGATACGCAGTATTTT.

In the case of this clone: At the DNA level, this CDR3 is encoded by other sequences in the same sample as well. V is TRBV30 and J is TRBJ2-1; D is possibly TRBD1 (6 bases). Germline V CDR1 and CDR2: GTSNPN, SVGIG (reference sequence). The V end was cut by 4 bases, the J end by 2 bases, with 6 bases between. This CDR3 is built from 12 residues. The CDR3 bases are TGTGCCTGGACAGGGGCCTACAATGAGCAGTTCTTC. Translation: CAWTGAYNEQFF. The full variable domain, in which reference TRBV30 and TRBJ2-1 provide the parts outside the CDR3, is SQTIHQWPATLVQPVGSPLSLECTVEGTSNPNLYWYRQAAGRGLQLLFYSVGIGQISSEVPQNLSASRPQDRQFILSSKKLLLSDSGFYLCAWTGAYNEQFFGPGTRLTVL.

This clone appeared a few times. The chain joins TRBV13 to TRBJ2-7; 9 nucleotides line up with TRBD2. This CDR3 has 14 residues. CDR1 PRHDT and CDR2 FYEKMQ come from the germline V gene (reference sequence). J gave up 4 bases and V 5 bases, and 6 bases lay outside the gene matches. Here the CDR3 DNA reads TGTGCCAGCAGCAGTCGACTAGCGGATTACGAGCAGTACGTC. Protein: CASSSRLADYEQYV.

As DNA, the CDR3 is TGTGCCAGCACCTCGGCTCTCGAGCAGTACGTC. Its protein product is CASTSALEQYV. The V and J genes are TRBV28 and TRBJ2-7; no clear D gene. The V end was cut by 7 bases, the J end by 6 bases, with 10 bases between. The CDR3 has 11 amino acids. Germline CDR1 is MDHEN and CDR2 is SYDVKM.

The chain carries TRBV9 and TRBJ2-3; TRBD2 aligns across 8 bases. The CDR3 runs 15 residues. Germline V gene sequence: CDR1 SGDLS, CDR2 YYNGEE. Germline trimming cut 3 bases from V and 1 base from J; bases unmatched to any gene: 4. The CDR3 nucleotides are TGTGCCAGCAGCGCCCGGGGGGGCCGCACAGATACGCAGTATTTT. It specifies CASSARGGRTDTQYF.